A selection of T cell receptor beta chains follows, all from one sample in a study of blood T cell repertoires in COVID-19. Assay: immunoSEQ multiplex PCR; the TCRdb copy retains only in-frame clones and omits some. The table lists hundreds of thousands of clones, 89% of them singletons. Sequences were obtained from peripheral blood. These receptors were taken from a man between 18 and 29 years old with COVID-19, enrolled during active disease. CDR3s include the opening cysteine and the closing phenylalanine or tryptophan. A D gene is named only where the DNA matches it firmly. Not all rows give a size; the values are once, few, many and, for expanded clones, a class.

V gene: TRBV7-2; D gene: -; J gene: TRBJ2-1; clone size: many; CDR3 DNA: TGTGCCAGCAGCTTAACGAGCGGGCCATACAATGAGCAGTTCTTC; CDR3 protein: CASSLTSGPYNEQFF
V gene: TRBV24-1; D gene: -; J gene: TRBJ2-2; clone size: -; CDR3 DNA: TGTGCCACCAGTGATTTTACGAACACCGGGGAGCTGTTTTTT; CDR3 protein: CATSDFTNTGELFF
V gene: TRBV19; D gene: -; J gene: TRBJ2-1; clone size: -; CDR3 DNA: TGTGCCAGTAGTATCAGGGTTGGTGGGAATGAGCAGTTCTTC; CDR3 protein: CASSIRVGGNEQFF
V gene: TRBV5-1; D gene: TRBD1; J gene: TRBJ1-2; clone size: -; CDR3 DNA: TGCGCCAGCAGCTTGGACAGGGGGCACTATGGCTACACCTTC; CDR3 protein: CASSLDRGHYGYTF
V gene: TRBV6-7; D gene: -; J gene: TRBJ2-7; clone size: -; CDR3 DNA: TGTGCCAGCAGCTCGACGGGGTCCTACGAGCAGTACTTC; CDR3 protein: CASSSTGSYEQYF
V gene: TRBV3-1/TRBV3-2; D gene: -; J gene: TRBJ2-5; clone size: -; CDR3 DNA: TGTGCCAGCAGCCAAGTATCGCGGGGGCTTCAAGAGACCCAGTACTTC; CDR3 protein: CASSQVSRGLQETQYF
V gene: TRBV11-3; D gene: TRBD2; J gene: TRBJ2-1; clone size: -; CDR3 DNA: TGTGCCAGCAGCCCACGGGGGGGGCGCCTACAAGCTCCCTACAATGAGCAGTTCTTC; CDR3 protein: CASSPRGGRLQAPYNEQFF
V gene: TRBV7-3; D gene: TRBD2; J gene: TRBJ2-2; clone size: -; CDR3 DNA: TGTGCCAGCAGCCTCCGTGCCATAGCGGGGGCGAACACCGGGGAGCTGTTTTTT; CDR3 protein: CASSLRAIAGANTGELFF
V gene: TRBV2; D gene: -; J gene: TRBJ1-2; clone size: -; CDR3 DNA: TGTGCCAGCCGGGACACCCGCTATGGCTACACCTTC; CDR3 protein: CASRDTRYGYTF
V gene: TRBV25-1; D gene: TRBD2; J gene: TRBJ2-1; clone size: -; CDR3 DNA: TGTGCCAGCAGTGAATCGTGGGGGGGCTCCTACAATGAGCAGTTCTTC; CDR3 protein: CASSESWGGSYNEQFF
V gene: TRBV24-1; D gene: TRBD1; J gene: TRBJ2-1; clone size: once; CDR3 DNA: TGTGCCACCAGTGAGGGACAGGGGGATCTTGAGCAGTTCTTC; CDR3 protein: CATSEGQGDLEQFF
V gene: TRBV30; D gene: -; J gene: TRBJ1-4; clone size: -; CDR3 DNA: TGTGCCTGGACATCCTCCTCGGAGGGTGAAAAACTGTTTTTT; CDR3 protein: CAWTSSSEGEKLFF
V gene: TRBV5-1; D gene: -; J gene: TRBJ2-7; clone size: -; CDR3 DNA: TGCGCCAGCAGCGCCCGGGAGTACGAGCAGTACTTC; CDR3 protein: CASSAREYEQYF
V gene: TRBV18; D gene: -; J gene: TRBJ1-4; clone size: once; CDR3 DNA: TGTGCCAGCTCACTCGGCGGGATGGGCGAAAAACTGTTTTTT; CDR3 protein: CASSLGGMGEKLFF
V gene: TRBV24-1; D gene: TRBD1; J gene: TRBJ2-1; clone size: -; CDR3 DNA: TGTGCCACCAGTCCACACGGACAGGACGGTAATGAGCAGTTCTTC; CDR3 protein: CATSPHGQDGNEQFF
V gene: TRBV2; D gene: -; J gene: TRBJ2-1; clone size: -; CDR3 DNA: TGTGCCAGCAGTGCCACCTACAATGAGCAGTTCTTC; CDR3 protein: CASSATYNEQFF
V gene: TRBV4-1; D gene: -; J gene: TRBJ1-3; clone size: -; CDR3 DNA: TGCGCCAGCAGCCGGAGGGATTTTACTGGAAACACCATATATTTT; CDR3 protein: CASSRRDFTGNTIYF
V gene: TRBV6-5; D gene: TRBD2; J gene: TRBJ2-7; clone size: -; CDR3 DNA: TGTGCCAGCAGTTCTCATCTAGCGGGGTCCTACGAGCAGTACTTC; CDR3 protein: CASSSHLAGSYEQYF
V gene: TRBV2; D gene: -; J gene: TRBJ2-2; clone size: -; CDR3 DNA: TGTGCCAGCAGAGCATACTACACCGGGGAGCTGTTTTTT; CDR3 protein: CASRAYYTGELFF
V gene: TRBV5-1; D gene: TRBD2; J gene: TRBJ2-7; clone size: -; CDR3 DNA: TGCGCCAGCAGCCTTAGCGGGACGAGCTCCTACGAGCAGTACTTC; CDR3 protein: CASSLSGTSSYEQYF
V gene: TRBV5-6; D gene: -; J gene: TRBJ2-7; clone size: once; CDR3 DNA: TGTGCCAGCAGCCCAGCTGTTGGTGGCAGGGGGGACTACGAGCAGTACTTC; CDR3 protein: CASSPAVGGRGDYEQYF
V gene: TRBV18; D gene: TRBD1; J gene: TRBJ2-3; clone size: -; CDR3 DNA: TGTGCCAGCTCAGATCAGGGGGCTAAAGGAGATACGCAGTATTTT; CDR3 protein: CASSDQGAKGDTQYF
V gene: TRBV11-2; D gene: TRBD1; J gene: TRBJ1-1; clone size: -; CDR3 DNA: TGTGCCAGCAGCCCAACGACAGGGGAGCTGAAATCTTTCTTT; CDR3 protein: CASSPTTGELKSFF
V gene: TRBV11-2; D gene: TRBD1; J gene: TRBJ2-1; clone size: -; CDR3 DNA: TGTGCCAGCAGCTTAGATGCACCCGGGACAGGCCTATACAATGAGCAGTTCTTC; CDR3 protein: CASSLDAPGTGLYNEQFF
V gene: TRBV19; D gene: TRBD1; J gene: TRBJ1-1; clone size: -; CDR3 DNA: TGTGCCAGTAGTAAAACAGGGGAAGGGGCGGACACTGAAGCTTTCTTT; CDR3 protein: CASSKTGEGADTEAFF
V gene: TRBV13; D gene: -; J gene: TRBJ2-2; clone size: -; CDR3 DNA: TGTGCCAGCAGCTTGACTGGGGAGCTGTTTTTT; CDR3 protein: CASSLTGELFF
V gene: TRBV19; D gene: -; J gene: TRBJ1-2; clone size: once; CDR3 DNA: TGTGCCAGTAGTATCGACACCGATTATGGCTACACCTTC; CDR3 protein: CASSIDTDYGYTF
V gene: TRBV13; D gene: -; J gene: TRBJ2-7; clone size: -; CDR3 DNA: TGTGCCAGCAGCCAAAGGGGGTACGAGCAGTACTTC; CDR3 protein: CASSQRGYEQYF
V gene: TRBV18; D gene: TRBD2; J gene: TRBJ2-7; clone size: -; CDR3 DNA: TGTGCCAGCTCACCAGGGGCGGGAGTGGACGAGCAGTACTTC; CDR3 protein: CASSPGAGVDEQYF
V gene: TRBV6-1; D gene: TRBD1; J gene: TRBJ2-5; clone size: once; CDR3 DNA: TGTGCCAGCAGTGAGAAGACAGGGGATCTGGAGACCCAGTACTTC; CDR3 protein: CASSEKTGDLETQYF
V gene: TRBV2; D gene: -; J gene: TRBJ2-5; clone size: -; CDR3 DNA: TGTGCCAGCAGTGACCCCAGATTCCAAGAGACCCAGTACTTC; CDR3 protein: CASSDPRFQETQYF
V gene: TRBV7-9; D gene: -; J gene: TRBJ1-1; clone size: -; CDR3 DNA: TGTGCCAGCAGCTCCTCTCTTCGGACTGAAGCTTTCTTT; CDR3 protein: CASSSSLRTEAFF
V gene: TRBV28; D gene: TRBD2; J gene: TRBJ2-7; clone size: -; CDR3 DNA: TGTGCCAGCAGTTTGGGCGGGAGTAGGAACGAGCAGTACTTC; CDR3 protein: CASSLGGSRNEQYF
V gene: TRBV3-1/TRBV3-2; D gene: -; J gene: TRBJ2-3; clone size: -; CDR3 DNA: TGTGCCAGCAGCCCAACTACGAGCACGCAGTATTTT; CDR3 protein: CASSPTTSTQYF
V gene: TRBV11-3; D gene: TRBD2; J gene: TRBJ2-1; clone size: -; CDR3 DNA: TGTGCCAGCAGCTTAGTCGGACTAGCGGGAGAACCAAATGAGCAGTTCTTC; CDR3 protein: CASSLVGLAGEPNEQFF
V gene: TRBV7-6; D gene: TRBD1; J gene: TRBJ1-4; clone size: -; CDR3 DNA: TGTGCCAGCAGCCAACTCAGGGGGCCGAGAGAAAAACTGTTTTTT; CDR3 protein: CASSQLRGPREKLFF
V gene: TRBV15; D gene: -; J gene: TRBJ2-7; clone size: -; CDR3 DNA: TGTGCCACCAGCAGAGATCGCGGCGTCTCCTACGAGCAGTACTTC; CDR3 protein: CATSRDRGVSYEQYF
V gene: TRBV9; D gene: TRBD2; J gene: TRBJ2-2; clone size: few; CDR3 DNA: TGTGCCAGCAGCGTGGGACTAGCGGGAGGGCCTGACGGGGAGCTGTTTTTT; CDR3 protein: CASSVGLAGGPDGELFF
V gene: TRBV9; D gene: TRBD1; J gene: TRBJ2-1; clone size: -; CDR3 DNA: TGTGCCAGCAGCGCCAAGTCCGGGACAGGTAATGGTGAGCAGTTCTTC; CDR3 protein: CASSAKSGTGNGEQFF
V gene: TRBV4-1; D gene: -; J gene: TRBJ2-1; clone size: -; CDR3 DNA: TGCGCCAGCAGCCCGCAACGACAGCGTCTCTCCTACAATGAGCAGTTCTTC; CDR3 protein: CASSPQRQRLSYNEQFF
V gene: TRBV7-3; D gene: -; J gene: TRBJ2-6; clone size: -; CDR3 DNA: TGTGCCAGCAGCTTAAATCCCCCCCAGCGCTCTGGGGCCAACGTCCTGACTTTC; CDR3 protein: CASSLNPPQRSGANVLTF
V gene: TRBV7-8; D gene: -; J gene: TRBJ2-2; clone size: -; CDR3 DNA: TGTGCCAGCAGCTTCATGTTAGCGTCTACCGGGGAGCTGTTTTTT; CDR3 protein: CASSFMLASTGELFF
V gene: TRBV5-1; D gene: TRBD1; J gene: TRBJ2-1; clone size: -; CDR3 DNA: TGCGCCAGCAGCCCAGGACAGGGAGACAATGAGCAGTTCTTC; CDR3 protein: CASSPGQGDNEQFF
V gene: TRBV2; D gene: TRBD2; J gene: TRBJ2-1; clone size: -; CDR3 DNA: TGTGCCAGCACTGAAGGGACTAGCTTAGGCAGGGGTGAGCAGTTCTTC; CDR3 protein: CASTEGTSLGRGEQFF
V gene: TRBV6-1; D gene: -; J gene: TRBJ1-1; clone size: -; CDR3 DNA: TGTGCCAGCAGTGACATGGCGGTGAACACTGAAGCTTTCTTT; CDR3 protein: CASSDMAVNTEAFF
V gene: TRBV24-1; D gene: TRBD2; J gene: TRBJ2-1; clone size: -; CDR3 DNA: TGTGCCACCAGTGATCCAGCGGGAGGGCCCGGGTTGGAGCAGTTCTTC; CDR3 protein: CATSDPAGGPGLEQFF
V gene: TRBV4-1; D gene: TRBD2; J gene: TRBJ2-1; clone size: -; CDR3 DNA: TGCGCCAGCAGCTCTAGGACTAGCGGGGATGAGGAGCAGTTCTTC; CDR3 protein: CASSSRTSGDEEQFF
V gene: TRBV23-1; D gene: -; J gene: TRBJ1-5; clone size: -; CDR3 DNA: TGCGCCAGCACCGAAGACAGGAAGAGCAATCAGCCCCAGCATTTT; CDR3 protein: CASTEDRKSNQPQHF
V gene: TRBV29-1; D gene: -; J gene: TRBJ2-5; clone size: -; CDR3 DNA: TGCAGCGTTGGGGACAACCGACGAGCCAACCAAGAGACCCAGTACTTC; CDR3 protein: CSVGDNRRANQETQYF
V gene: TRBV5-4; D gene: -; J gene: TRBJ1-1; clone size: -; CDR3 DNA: TGTGCCAGCAGCTTGGTCAGGGGCCATAAGGACACTGAAGCTTTCTTT; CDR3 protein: CASSLVRGHKDTEAFF
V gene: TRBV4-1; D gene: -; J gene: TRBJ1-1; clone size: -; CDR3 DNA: TGCGCCAGCAGCCAAGGGACGGGGGTAGCTTTCTTT; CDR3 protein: CASSQGTGVAFF
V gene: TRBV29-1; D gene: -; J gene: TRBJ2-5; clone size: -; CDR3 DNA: TGCAGCGTTGGTCAGGTCATAACAGAGACCCAGTACTTC; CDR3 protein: CSVGQVITETQYF
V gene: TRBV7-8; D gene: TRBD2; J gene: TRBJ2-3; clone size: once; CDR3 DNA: TGTGCCAGCAGCTGGGGGACGGGGGGGCCCGTGACAGATACGCAGTATTTT; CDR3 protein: CASSWGTGGPVTDTQYF